This is a list of T cell receptor beta chains from one sample in a study of cytomegalovirus exposure and HLA in healthy donors. The assay was immunoSEQ multiplex PCR, and TCRdb's table has in-frame clones only and misses some. Among 100,000 to 150,000 clones listed, roughly nine tenths were seen once. Sequences were obtained from PBMCs. The source of these receptors is a woman aged 18-35 years in good health and CMV-seronegative. Each CDR3 is given with its conserved first and last residue. The order of the fields is J gene, D gene, clone size, V gene, CDR3 DNA, CDR3 protein. A D gene is named only where the DNA matches it firmly. For some rows the clone size is stated as once, few or many, or as a class when expanded; others skip it.

TRBJ1-2,TRBD1,-,TRBV28,TGTGCCAGCAGTTTAGGCGGACAGGGTTCGGCCTATGGCTACACCTTC,CASSLGGQGSAYGYTF
TRBJ1-2,TRBD1,-,TRBV4-3,TGCGCCAGCAGCCAAGGTCCGGGACAGGGGGTAGATGGCTACACCTTC,CASSQGPGQGVDGYTF
TRBJ2-4,TRBD2,-,TRBV18,TGTGCCAGCTCACCCTCCTATCTAGCGGCCAAAGAAAACATTCAGTACTTC,CASSPSYLAAKENIQYF
TRBJ2-3,TRBD1,-,TRBV4-3,TGCGCCAGCAGCCCTGACAGGGGATCTGGCACAGATACGCAGTATTTT,CASSPDRGSGTDTQYF
TRBJ1-5,-,-,TRBV2,TGTGCCAGCAGTGAACAGGGAGGGGCCCAGCCCCAGCATTTT,CASSEQGGAQPQHF
TRBJ1-1,-,-,TRBV6-5,TGTGCCAGCAGTTACTCCAGTATGAACACTGAAGCTTTCTTT,CASSYSSMNTEAFF
TRBJ2-1,TRBD2,-,TRBV2,TGTGCCAGCAGCCGCGATACGGGCGGGAGTACCTACAATGAGCAGTTCTTC,CASSRDTGGSTYNEQFF
TRBJ1-2,-,-,TRBV13,TGTGCCAGCAGTCAGGGTGTTGTATATGGCTACACCTTC,CASSQGVVYGYTF
TRBJ1-2,-,-,TRBV28,TGTGCCAGCAGTATCCAGGGTTCGGCTAACTATGGCTACACCTTC,CASSIQGSANYGYTF
TRBJ1-1,-,-,TRBV19,TGTGCCAGTAGTATTGTGGGGGGGCTGAACACTGAAGCTTTCTTT,CASSIVGGLNTEAFF
TRBJ2-1,-,-,TRBV5-1,TGCGCCAGCAGCTTGGTAAGCCCCCTGGGGCAGGGCTCCTACAATGAGCAGTTCTTC,CASSLVSPLGQGSYNEQFF
TRBJ1-5,TRBD1,-,TRBV6-5,TGTGCCAGCAGCCCCGACAGGGTAGGAGGACAGCCCCAGCATTTT,CASSPDRVGGQPQHF
TRBJ2-5,-,-,TRBV5-1,TGCGCCAGCAGCATAAGGAGCAGGGGCCGGCAAGAGACCCAGTACTTC,CASSIRSRGRQETQYF
TRBJ1-4,-,-,TRBV7-2,TGTGCCGGGGAACCGGGAATGTTTTTT,CAGEPGMFF
TRBJ2-5,TRBD2,-,TRBV5-1,TGCGCCAGCAGACTGCAACCGGGACTAGCGGAAGAGACCCAGTACTTC,CASRLQPGLAEETQYF
TRBJ2-7,-,-,TRBV5-6,TGTGCCAGCAGCCAATCCTACGAGCAGTACTTC,CASSQSYEQYF
TRBJ2-7,-,-,TRBV7-2,TGTGCCAGCAGCTTATTTGGTGGGGGGTACGACGAGCAGTACTTC,CASSLFGGGYDEQYF
TRBJ2-5,-,-,TRBV30,TGTGCCTGGAGTGTACCTGCCCTCCGGGAGACCCAGTACTTC,CAWSVPALRETQYF
TRBJ1-4,-,-,TRBV7-6,TGTGCCAGCAGCCCCCGTTGGAGCGCAACTAATGAAAAACTGTTTTTT,CASSPRWSATNEKLFF
TRBJ1-3,-,-,TRBV30,TGTGCCTGGAGTGTCGGGTTGGCGGGGAGGGACACCATATATTTT,CAWSVGLAGRDTIYF
TRBJ1-2,-,-,TRBV27,TGTGCCAGCAGTTTATCCGCAGGAAGGTATGGCTACACCTTC,CASSLSAGRYGYTF
TRBJ2-3,-,-,TRBV30,TGTGCCTGGAGGCCTCCGGGACTTAGAGAGTATTTT,CAWRPPGLREYF
TRBJ2-1,TRBD2,-,TRBV6-6,TGTGCCAGCAGTTACACTAGCGGGGGGCAGTTCTTC,CASSYTSGGQFF
TRBJ1-5,-,-,TRBV6-5,TGTGCCAGCAGCTTGAGCGGCGGGAGCAATCAGCCCCAGCATTTT,CASSLSGGSNQPQHF
TRBJ2-3,TRBD2,-,TRBV28,TGTGCCAGCAGTGACACTAGCGGAGCCGGTACGCAGTATTTT,CASSDTSGAGTQYF
TRBJ2-7,TRBD2,-,TRBV6-5,TGTGCCAGCAGTTCCCCTAGCGGGGAATCCTACGAGCAGTACTTC,CASSSPSGESYEQYF
TRBJ2-7,TRBD1,once,TRBV30,TGTGCCTTTGTCGGGACAGGGGTAGAGCAGTACTTC,CAFVGTGVEQYF
TRBJ1-2,-,-,TRBV28,TGTGCCAGCAGTTTATCAGTAAGGACAGATTATGGCTACACCTTC,CASSLSVRTDYGYTF
TRBJ2-2,TRBD1,-,TRBV27,TGTGCCAGCTACAGTTGGGGACAGGGGGATACTTACACCGGGGAGCTGTTTTTT,CASYSWGQGDTYTGELFF
TRBJ1-2,TRBD1,-,TRBV9,TGTGCCAGCAGCGTAGAAGGTTGGGCAGGGGGTGGCTACACCTTC,CASSVEGWAGGGYTF
TRBJ2-1,TRBD1,-,TRBV7-8,TGTGCCAGCAGCCTAGACCGGGACAGGCCCTACAATGAGCAGTTCTTC,CASSLDRDRPYNEQFF
TRBJ1-1,-,-,TRBV2,TGTGCCAGTGACAGGTACTTTAACACTGAAGCTTTCTTT,CASDRYFNTEAFF
TRBJ1-4,-,-,TRBV5-6,TGTGCCAGCAGCTTACAGTCTAATGAAAAACTGTTTTTT,CASSLQSNEKLFF
TRBJ2-7,TRBD1,-,TRBV10-3,TGTGCCATTGGGACAGGGCCCTCCTACGAGCAGTACTTC,CAIGTGPSYEQYF
TRBJ1-1,-,-,TRBV10-1,TGCGCCAGCAGTGAGAGGAGGTCGGGGAACACTGAAGCTTTCTTT,CASSERRSGNTEAFF
TRBJ2-5,TRBD2,-,TRBV6-6,TGTGCCAGCAGTTACAGCGGGGGGGCCGAAAAAGAGACCCAGTACTTC,CASSYSGGAEKETQYF
TRBJ1-1,-,-,TRBV6-5,TGTGCCAGCAGTTACGCGCTGAACACTGAAGCTTTCTTT,CASSYALNTEAFF
TRBJ2-7,TRBD2,-,TRBV11-3,TGTGCCAGCAGCCCGACTAGCGGCCCCTACGAGCAGTACTTC,CASSPTSGPYEQYF
TRBJ2-1,TRBD1,once,TRBV30,TGTGCCTGGAGTGTACGGACAGGGGGGGACAATGAGCAGTTCTTC,CAWSVRTGGDNEQFF
TRBJ1-1,-,-,TRBV18,TGTGCCAGCTCACCTGACAGCCACACTGAAGCTTTCTTT,CASSPDSHTEAFF
TRBJ2-3,TRBD2,-,TRBV6-4,TGTGCCAGCAGTGCTAGCGGGAGCGCAGATACGCAGTATTTT,CASSASGSADTQYF
TRBJ1-2,TRBD1,-,TRBV27,TGTGCCAGCAGACTACAGGGGGCGCAATATGGCTACACCTTC,CASRLQGAQYGYTF
TRBJ2-2,TRBD1,-,TRBV30,TGTGCCTGGGGGACAGGGGGAAACACCGGGGAGCTGTTTTTT,CAWGTGGNTGELFF
TRBJ2-5,TRBD2,-,TRBV9,TGTGCCAGCAGCGAGACTAGCGGGGGGGCCTGGGAGACCCAGTACTTC,CASSETSGGAWETQYF